This entry lists 18 T cell receptor beta chains sequenced from one sample in a study of Tregs in tolerant kidney transplant recipients. The assay was immunoSEQ multiplex PCR, and TCRdb's table has in-frame clones only and misses some. The table lists 62,000 or so clones, nearly 98% of them singletons. The sequencing here drew on Tregs from blood, taken before the transplant. These receptors were obtained from a human donor who received a combined kidney and bone marrow transplant.

In DNA form, the CDR3 reads TGTGCCAGCAGCTTAGGAGTAAACACCGGGGAGCTGTTTTTT. The encoded protein is CASSLGVNTGELFF. The chain carries TRBV7-2 and TRBJ2-2; D ambiguous. The germline V and J ends were trimmed by 1 base and 2 bases, with 5 bases remaining between them. Germline assignment: CDR1 SGHTA and CDR2 FQGNSA. The CDR3 is 14 residues long.

The V gene is TRBV28, the J gene TRBJ1-5, with a tentative D call TRBD1 (5 bases). The CDR3 covers 12 residues. From germline, CDR1 is MDHEN and CDR2 SYDVKM. V was clipped by 6 bases and J by 7 bases, with 10 bases between them. This CDR3 reads CASRQSGQPQHF. The CDR3 nucleotides read TGTGCCAGCAGACAGTCAGGGCAGCCCCAGCATTTT.

The chain employs TRBV29-1 and TRBJ2-2; weak D call: TRBD1 (5 bases). The CDR3 extends over 13 amino acids. Germline-derived CDR1 and CDR2 are SQVTM and ANQGSEA. Trimming pared 5 bases from V and 2 bases from J, leaving 9 bases between. The CDR3 region is CSVYDRNTGELFF. DNA for the CDR3: TGCAGCGTTTACGACAGAAACACCGGGGAGCTGTTTTTT.

CDR3 in amino acids: CASSYDRGLQPQHF. For the CDR3, the DNA is TGTGCCAGCAGTTACGACCGTGGGCTTCAGCCCCAGCATTTT. The chain is built from TRBV6-6 and TRBJ1-5; D is ambiguous. V lost 2 bases to trimming and J lost 6 bases, with 11 bases between them. The V gene's germline CDR1 is MNHNY and CDR2 SVGAGI (reference sequence). The CDR3 totals 14 residues.

V and J are TRBV6-1 and TRBJ2-4, with 10 nucleotides matching TRBD1. Germline values: CDR1 MNHNS, CDR2 SASEGT. The CDR3 has 17 amino acids. The V gene end was trimmed by 2 bases and the J gene end by 0 bases; junction bases not matched to a gene: 4. CDR3 in DNA: TGTGCCAGCAGTGAATGGAGGACAGGGGGAGCCAAAAACATTCAGTACTTC. It specifies CASSEWRTGGAKNIQYF.

The genes are TRBV30 and TRBJ2-2, with unresolved D. The V gene lost 1 base and the J gene lost 2 bases, with 8 bases spanning the gap. Germline V gene lookup returns CDR1 GTSNPN and CDR2 SVGIG (reference sequence). CDR3 size: 14 residues. Written as DNA, the CDR3 is TGTGCCTGGAGTGAACAGTTAAACACCGGGGAGCTGTTTTTT. Protein product: CAWSEQLNTGELFF. Full variable domain (rest looked up from reference TRBV30 and TRBJ2-2): SQTIHQWPATLVQPVGSPLSLECTVEGTSNPNLYWYRQAAGRGLQLLFYSVGIGQISSEVPQNLSASRPQDRQFILSSKKLLLSDSGFYLCAWSEQLNTGELFFGEGSRLTVL.

The V and J genes are TRBV28 and TRBJ1-5; tentatively, D is TRBD1 (5 bases). The CDR3 spans 15 residues. V lost 1 base and J 10 bases, leaving 17 bases between the germline ends. From germline, CDR1 is MDHEN and CDR2 SYDVKM. CDR3 sequence reads: CASSLFGGIDFPQHF. The CDR3 bases are TGTGCCAGCAGTTTATTCGGGGGTATCGATTTTCCCCAGCATTTT.

The chain has TRBV7-3 and TRBJ2-3, with 10 bases lining up with TRBD2. The CDR3 has 17 amino acids. Trimming took 1 base from V and 5 from J; bases not matched to a gene: 9. CDR1 SGHTA and CDR2 FQGTGA come from the germline V gene. The CDR3 sequence: CASSLKPAGGLGDTQYF. For the CDR3, the DNA is TGTGCCAGCAGCTTAAAACCAGCGGGGGGGCTAGGAGATACGCAGTATTTT. The complete variable domain, with remaining parts taken from reference TRBV7-3 and TRBJ2-3, reads GAGVSQTPSNKVTEKGKYVELRCDPISGHTALYWYRQSLGQGPEFLIYFQGTGAADDSGLPNDRFFAVRPEGSVSTLKIQRTERGDSAVYLCASSLKPAGGLGDTQYFGPGTRLTVL.

This clone showed up just once. The chain combines TRBV19 with TRBJ2-7, with D maybe TRBD1 (6 bases). The CDR3 is 15 residues long. Trimming removed 1 base from V and 2 bases from J, with 12 bases in between. Per germline, CDR1 LNHDA and CDR2 SQIVND (reference sequence). The chain's CDR3 is CASSIAAGETYEQYF. The CDR3 DNA reads as TGTGCCAGTAGTATAGCGGCAGGGGAAACCTACGAGCAGTACTTC.

The chain has TRBV5-1 and TRBJ1-4; the match to TRBD1 covers 7 bases. CDR1 is SGHRS and CDR2 is YFSETQ in the germline V gene. This CDR3 spans 14 amino acids. V trimming: 7 bases; J trimming: 1 base; junction bases outside the gene matches: 4. For the CDR3, the DNA is TGCGCCAGCGCCGGGACAGAAACTAATGAAAAACTGTTTTTT. Its protein is CASAGTETNEKLFF.

The chain joins TRBV6-5 to TRBJ2-2, with TRBD1 matching over 11 bases. The J segment lost 8 bases and the V segment lost 3 bases, leaving 8 bases of the junction unmatched. The CDR3 loop spans 16 amino acids. The germline gives CDR1 MNHEY, CDR2 SVGAGI. The CDR3 DNA follows: TGTGCCAGCAGTTATATTACCGGACAGGGGGCAGGGGAGCTGTTTTTT. The encoded protein is CASSYITGQGAGELFF.

The V and J genes are TRBV5-1 and TRBJ2-7; a possible D gene is TRBD2 (5 bases). Trimming left V 4 bases short and J 5 bases short, with 19 bases between. The CDR3 loop spans 15 amino acids. In germline, CDR1 is SGHRS, CDR2 YFSETQ. CDR3 region: CASSDGLIFVNEQYF. The CDR3, as DNA: TGCGCCAGCAGCGACGGACTGATTTTCGTCAACGAGCAGTACTTC.

The chain is built from TRBV30 and TRBJ1-2, with 10 bases aligning to TRBD1. The germline V gene has CDR1 GTSNPN and CDR2 SVGIG (reference sequence). This CDR3 is built from 13 residues. The J segment lost 6 bases and the V segment lost 3 bases, leaving 4 bases of the junction unmatched. CDR3 nucleotides: TGTGCCTGGAGCGGGGGACAGGGGAATGGCTACACCTTC. This translates into CAWSGGQGNGYTF.

This rearrangement joins TRBV5-8 to TRBJ2-7, with D possibly matching TRBD2 (5 bases). This CDR3 contains 16 residues. V gave up 2 bases and J gave up 4 bases, with 19 bases separating them. The germline V gene encodes CDR1 SGHTS and CDR2 YDEGEE. Written as DNA, the CDR3 is TGTGCCAGCAGCTTTATTGGAGCGGAGAATCCTTACGAGCAGTACTTC. Residues: CASSFIGAENPYEQYF.

V is TRBV7-9 and J is TRBJ1-4; 8 bases are a match to TRBD1. There are 13 residues in the CDR3. With 5 bases clipped from V and 10 bases from J, the junction kept 6 bases outside the gene matches. Germline loops: CDR1 SEHNR, CDR2 FQNEAQ (reference sequence). The CDR3 DNA follows: TGTGCCAGCAGCGTACAGGGGGGGGGAAAACTGTTTTTT. Translated: CASSVQGGGKLFF.

V and J are TRBV5-4 and TRBJ1-2; 11 bases agree with TRBD1. V trimming: 4 bases; J trimming: 6 bases; junction bases outside the gene matches: 2. CDR1 and CDR2 (germline): SGHNT, YYREEE (reference sequence). The CDR3 sequence is 13 residues long. CDR3 coding DNA: TGTGCCAGCAGCGGGACAGGGGGGAATGGCTACACCTTC. Amino acids: CASSGTGGNGYTF.

The chain carries TRBV6-5 and TRBJ1-4; possible D gene TRBD1, 6 bases. CDR3 length equals 14 residues. V was shortened by 6 bases and J by 8 bases, with 16 bases between the two germline ends. Germline-derived CDR1 and CDR2 are MNHEY and SVGAGI. Written as DNA, the CDR3 is TGTGCCAGCAGATCATACAGGGAAGGGGAAAAACTGTTTTTT. Translated: CASRSYREGEKLFF.

The chain combines TRBV29-1 with TRBJ1-2; D is perhaps TRBD1 (5 bases). From germline, CDR1 is SQVTM and CDR2 ANQGSEA. Trimming removed 7 bases at V and 6 bases at J, with 15 bases between. This CDR3 has 12 residues. In DNA, the CDR3 is TGCAGCGCCGGGACTTCTTTCGATGGCTACACCTTC. It encodes CSAGTSFDGYTF.